Listed below are T cell receptor beta chains from one sample, sequenced in a study of vaccination and CD4 T cells after COVID-19. No cognate antigen is known for these TCRs. TCRdb redid the calling of the PCR reads with MiXCR, one entry per CDR3 protein. The table has 8,700 or so distinct CDR3 sequences, 65% to 70% seen once. The sample was CD4+ T cells from blood, cultured in vitro, taken before SARS-CoV-2 vaccination. The receptors were sampled from a human donor who had recovered from COVID-19. Each CDR3 is given with its conserved first and last residue. Each record gives: clone size, J gene, D gene, V gene, CDR3 DNA, CDR3 protein. The D gene is left open where the match is weak. Clone size is stated in some rows and not others, as once, few, many or a class when expanded.

size: -; J: TRBJ2-2; D: TRBD2; V: TRBV20-1; DNA: TGCAGTGCTAACGGAGGGCTAGCGGGGAACACCGGGGAGCTGTTTTTT; CDR3: CSANGGLAGNTGELFF
size: -; J: TRBJ2-2; D: -; V: TRBV20-1; DNA: TGCAGTGCTAAAGGAGTCGGGCGCCCAGTGAAATCCGGGGAGCTGTTTTTT; CDR3: CSAKGVGRPVKSGELFF
size: few; J: TRBJ1-5; D: -; V: TRBV6-1; DNA: TGTGCCAGCAGTGAACAAGTCAATCAGCCCCAGCATTTT; CDR3: CASSEQVNQPQHF
size: -; J: TRBJ2-5; D: -; V: TRBV2; DNA: TGTGCCACCAAGCTCGGCGAGACCCAGTACTTC; CDR3: CATKLGETQYF
size: few; J: TRBJ2-3; D: TRBD2; V: TRBV7-2; DNA: TGTGCCAGCATCTCTCTAGCGGGGGACACAGATACGCAGTATTTT; CDR3: CASISLAGDTDTQYF
size: -; J: TRBJ2-1; D: TRBD2; V: TRBV20-1; DNA: TGCAGTGCTCAGCCCGGGACTAGGAGCAATGAGCAGTTCTTC; CDR3: CSAQPGTRSNEQFF
size: -; J: TRBJ2-5; D: -; V: TRBV7-9; DNA: TGTGCCAGCAGCCTAGGGTTCCCAGAGACCCAGTACTTC; CDR3: CASSLGFPETQYF
size: -; J: TRBJ2-1; D: -; V: TRBV10-3; DNA: TGTGCCATCAGGGAGGACGGATACAATGAGCAGTTCTTC; CDR3: CAIREDGYNEQFF
size: -; J: TRBJ2-5; D: -; V: TRBV12-3/TRBV12-4; DNA: TGTGCCAGCAGTTTAGGTCAGAGGGAGACCCAGTACTTC; CDR3: CASSLGQRETQYF
size: -; J: TRBJ1-1; D: -; V: TRBV28; DNA: TGTGCCAGCAGATACCTTAGGCGAGCTTTCTTT; CDR3: CASRYLRRAFF
size: few; J: TRBJ2-3; D: TRBD2; V: TRBV7-2; DNA: TGTGCCAGCAGCTTAGCTCTGCGGGGGGGCACAGATACGCAGTATTTT; CDR3: CASSLALRGGTDTQYF
size: few; J: TRBJ2-3; D: TRBD1; V: TRBV29-1; DNA: TGCAGCGTTGAGAGGGACAGTCAGTCTGATACGCAGTATTTT; CDR3: CSVERDSQSDTQYF
size: once; J: TRBJ2-2; D: -; V: TRBV19; DNA: TGTGCCAGTAGTTCCGGGCTAAAGGGATACACCGGGGAGCTGTTTTTT; CDR3: CASSSGLKGYTGELFF
size: -; J: TRBJ2-1; D: TRBD2; V: TRBV7-2; DNA: TGTGCCAGCAGCTACGGGGGGGGACTGTTGTACAATGAGCAGTTCTTC; CDR3: CASSYGGGLLYNEQFF
size: -; J: TRBJ2-7; D: -; V: TRBV6-1; DNA: TGTGCCAGCAGAACTAGGTTCTACGAGCAGTACTTC; CDR3: CASRTRFYEQYF
size: -; J: TRBJ1-5; D: -; V: TRBV7-9; DNA: TGTGCCAGCAGCTTCGGAGTGGGCATCGACTCGAATCAGCCCCAGCATTTT; CDR3: CASSFGVGIDSNQPQHF
size: -; J: TRBJ2-5; D: TRBD1; V: TRBV7-2; DNA: TGTGCCAGCAGCTCGGGACAGGGAGTCCAAGAGACCCAGTACTTC; CDR3: CASSSGQGVQETQYF
size: -; J: TRBJ2-4; D: -; V: TRBV21-1; DNA: TGTGCCAGCAGCAAAGAACAGCTAGCCAAAAACATTCAGTACTTC; CDR3: CASSKEQLAKNIQYF
size: few; J: TRBJ1-5; D: -; V: TRBV4-1; DNA: TGCGCCAGCAGCCCCTGGGGTGGGGTTTCGAGCAATCAGCCCCAGCATTTT; CDR3: CASSPWGGVSSNQPQHF
size: -; J: TRBJ2-3; D: TRBD2; V: TRBV30; DNA: TGTGCCTGGAACTCCGGGACTAGCGGGTCCGGAGATACGCAGTATTTT; CDR3: CAWNSGTSGSGDTQYF
size: -; J: TRBJ2-3; D: TRBD2; V: TRBV10-3; DNA: TGTGCCATCAGTGGTGGGAGGGCCGATAGAGATACGCAGTATTTT; CDR3: CAISGGRADRDTQYF
size: -; J: TRBJ2-5; D: TRBD1; V: TRBV19; DNA: TGTGCCAGTAGTGAAGAACGGACAGGTCGATCGGAGACCCAGTACTTC; CDR3: CASSEERTGRSETQYF
size: -; J: TRBJ2-1; D: -; V: TRBV20-1; DNA: TGCAGTGCTATAGGGGGGGGCCTAGCGGAATACAATGAGCAGTTCTTC; CDR3: CSAIGGGLAEYNEQFF
size: -; J: TRBJ2-3; D: -; V: TRBV19; DNA: TGTGCCAGTAAACAGGGTAATGAAGATACGCAGTATTTT; CDR3: CASKQGNEDTQYF
size: few; J: TRBJ1-2; D: TRBD1; V: TRBV19; DNA: TGTGCCAGTTCCACGTTGGGGACAGGGGCCGATGGCTACACCTTC; CDR3: CASSTLGTGADGYTF
size: -; J: TRBJ1-2; D: -; V: TRBV28; DNA: TGTGCCAGCAAAGGGGCTGGCTACACCTTC; CDR3: CASKGAGYTF
size: once; J: TRBJ1-1; D: -; V: TRBV19; DNA: TGTGCCAGTAGCGTTTCGAAGGTTGTCACTGAAGCTTTCTTT; CDR3: CASSVSKVVTEAFF
size: -; J: TRBJ1-5; D: -; V: TRBV20-1; DNA: TGCAGTGCTAGTCCGGTCGGGGGCTTTGGCAATCAGCCCCAGCATTTT; CDR3: CSASPVGGFGNQPQHF
size: -; J: TRBJ1-3; D: -; V: TRBV27; DNA: TGTGCCAGCAAGGCAAGCTCTGGAAACACCATATATTTT; CDR3: CASKASSGNTIYF
size: -; J: TRBJ2-5; D: TRBD2; V: TRBV7-9; DNA: TGTGCCAGCAGCCCAGCGGGGGAGACCCAGTACTTC; CDR3: CASSPAGETQYF
size: few; J: TRBJ1-6; D: -; V: TRBV20-1; DNA: TGCAGTGCTAAAAGCGTGGTCAATTCACCCCTCCACTTT; CDR3: CSAKSVVNSPLHF
size: -; J: TRBJ2-1; D: TRBD2; V: TRBV6-4; DNA: TGTGCCAGCAGTGACGAAGCGGGACCCTACAATGAGCAGTTCTTC; CDR3: CASSDEAGPYNEQFF
size: -; J: TRBJ1-5; D: -; V: TRBV20-1; DNA: TGCAGTGCTAGTCCGGACGGCAATCAGCCCCAGCATTTT; CDR3: CSASPDGNQPQHF
size: -; J: TRBJ2-5; D: -; V: TRBV14; DNA: TGTGCCAGCAGCCAAGAAACAGGGGAGGTGGGGACCCAGTACTTC; CDR3: CASSQETGEVGTQYF
size: few; J: TRBJ1-5; D: TRBD1; V: TRBV7-8; DNA: TGTGCCAGCAGCTCGGGACAGGGCGGCAATCAGCCCCAGCATTTT; CDR3: CASSSGQGGNQPQHF
size: -; J: TRBJ2-3; D: -; V: TRBV20-1; DNA: TGCAGTGCTAGCCCACTGGTTCGGACAGATACGCAGTATTTT; CDR3: CSASPLVRTDTQYF
size: -; J: TRBJ2-7; D: -; V: TRBV6-1; DNA: TGTGCCAGCGGATTAGGGGGGAGCTCCTACGAGCAGTACTTC; CDR3: CASGLGGSSYEQYF
size: few; J: TRBJ2-3; D: -; V: TRBV29-1; DNA: TGCAGCCATGGTGGGGGTTACACAGATACGCAGTATTTT; CDR3: CSHGGGYTDTQYF
size: -; J: TRBJ2-3; D: TRBD1; V: TRBV28; DNA: TGTGCCAGCGCGACAGGGGGCCCCTTGCCGGATACGCAGTATTTT; CDR3: CASATGGPLPDTQYF
size: -; J: TRBJ2-7; D: TRBD2; V: TRBV28; DNA: TGTGCCAGCAGTTTATCGCTAGCGGGTTCCTACGAGCAGTACTTC; CDR3: CASSLSLAGSYEQYF
size: -; J: TRBJ1-2; D: TRBD1; V: TRBV25-1; DNA: TGTGCCAGGAAAGACAGGGACCATCTTAACTACACCTTC; CDR3: CARKDRDHLNYTF
size: -; J: TRBJ2-7; D: TRBD1; V: TRBV7-9; DNA: TGTGCCAGCAGCCGGGACAGGGGAATCTACGAGCAGTACTTC; CDR3: CASSRDRGIYEQYF
size: once; J: TRBJ1-4; D: -; V: TRBV20-1; DNA: TGCAGTGCTACAAGCATTGTAGAGCAGCAAACTAATGAAAAACTGTTTTTT; CDR3: CSATSIVEQQTNEKLFF
size: -; J: TRBJ1-5; D: -; V: TRBV4-1; DNA: TGCGCCAGCAGCCAAGTGGTCGGTAGCAATCAGCCCCAGCATTTT; CDR3: CASSQVVGSNQPQHF
size: -; J: TRBJ2-3; D: -; V: TRBV11-2; DNA: TGTGCCAGCAGCTTAGTTCCGGGTAGCACAGATACGCAGTATTTT; CDR3: CASSLVPGSTDTQYF
size: few; J: TRBJ2-5; D: TRBD1; V: TRBV20-1; DNA: TGCAGTGCTAGAGTACCGACAGGGCGGCGGGAGACCCAGTACTTC; CDR3: CSARVPTGRRETQYF
size: once; J: TRBJ1-1; D: -; V: TRBV6-2/TRBV6-3; DNA: TGTGCCAGCAGGGTTACCGGGATCTACACTGAAGCTTTCTTT; CDR3: CASRVTGIYTEAFF
size: -; J: TRBJ2-5; D: -; V: TRBV2; DNA: TGTGCCAGTGACAGGTTTCAGGAGACCCAGTACTTC; CDR3: CASDRFQETQYF
size: large; J: TRBJ2-5; D: -; V: TRBV7-9; DNA: TGTGCCAGCCTTCCCGGTTTAGGCTTCGGACTCCAAGAGACCCAGTACTTC; CDR3: CASLPGLGFGLQETQYF
size: -; J: TRBJ2-7; D: -; V: TRBV7-2; DNA: TGTGCCAGCAGCTTATCTTACGGAAGCTCCTACGAGCAGTACTTC; CDR3: CASSLSYGSSYEQYF
size: -; J: TRBJ2-6; D: -; V: TRBV5-4; DNA: TGTGCCAGCAGCCAGAACAGGGCTGGGGCCAACGTCCTGACTTTC; CDR3: CASSQNRAGANVLTF
size: few; J: TRBJ1-6; D: -; V: TRBV20-1; DNA: TGCAGTGCTACCACAGGGAGCTCCTATAATTCACCCCTCCACTTT; CDR3: CSATTGSSYNSPLHF
size: -; J: TRBJ2-6; D: -; V: TRBV28; DNA: TGTGCCAGCAACCAACAGCCCAGCATCTCTGGGGCCAACGTCCTGACTTTC; CDR3: CASNQQPSISGANVLTF
size: -; J: TRBJ1-4; D: TRBD1; V: TRBV7-3; DNA: TGTGCCAGCAGCTCAGCTAGACAGGGCTCTAATGAAAAACTGTTTTTT; CDR3: CASSSARQGSNEKLFF
size: -; J: TRBJ1-6; D: -; V: TRBV12-3/TRBV12-4; DNA: TGTGCCAGCAGTTTTCAGGGTAATTCACCCCTCCACTTT; CDR3: CASSFQGNSPLHF